This record concerns one T cell receptor (beta chain) sequence. The target antigen is unknown. cDNA synthesis used the whole RNA isolate, giving expressed TCRB sequences. TCRdb's copy holds only in-frame clones and misses some; the assay was immunoSEQ multiplex PCR. The sample comprises some 180,000 clones, approximately 13% of which are singletons, and roughly 0.6% rests with the top ten. The source of the sample is a study of beta chain features in type 1 diabetes. Study-level results: Patients' naive, central memory and regulatory TCRB repertoires appeared more alike than those of healthy donors.

Germline values: CDR1 MDHEN, CDR2 SYDVKM. V was trimmed by 2 bases and J by 1 base, leaving 4 bases between them. CDR3 length: 13 amino acids. Each of the sorted populations had a purity greater than 95%. This sequence was found in a woman aged 18-29 years in good health. The source material was central memory CD4+ T cells from blood. The gene calls are TRBV28 and TRBJ2-3; D uncertain. CDR3 amino acids: CASSLTRTDTQYF. The CDR3 DNA is TGTGCCAGCAGTTTAACTCGCACAGATACGCAGTATTTT.